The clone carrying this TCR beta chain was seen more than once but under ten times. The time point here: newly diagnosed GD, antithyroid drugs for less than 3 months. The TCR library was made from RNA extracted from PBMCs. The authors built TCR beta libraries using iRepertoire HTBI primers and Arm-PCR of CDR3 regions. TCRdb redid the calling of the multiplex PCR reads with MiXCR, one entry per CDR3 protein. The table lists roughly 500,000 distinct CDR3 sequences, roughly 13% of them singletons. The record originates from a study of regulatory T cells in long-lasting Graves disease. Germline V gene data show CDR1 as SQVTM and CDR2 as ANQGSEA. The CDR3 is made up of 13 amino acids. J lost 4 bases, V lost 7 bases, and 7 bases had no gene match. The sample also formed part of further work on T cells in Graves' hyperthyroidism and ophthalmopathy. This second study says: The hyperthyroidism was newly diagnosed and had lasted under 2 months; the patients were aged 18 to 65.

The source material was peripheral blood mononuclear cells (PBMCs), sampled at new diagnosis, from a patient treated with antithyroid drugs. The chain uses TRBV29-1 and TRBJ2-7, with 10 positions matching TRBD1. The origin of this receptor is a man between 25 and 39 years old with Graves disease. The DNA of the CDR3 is TGCAGCGAGAGACAGGGGGCCGGTTACGAGCAGTACTTC. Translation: CSERQGAGYEQYF.